This TCR beta chain originates from a study of control samples from healthy donors and cancer patients. Germline CDR1 and CDR2: MNHEY and SVGAGI. The CDR3 is 15 amino acids. The V segment lost 0 bases and the J segment 15 bases; nucleotides outside the gene matches: 11. TCRdb keeps only in-frame clones here, not all; method: immunoSEQ multiplex PCR. Among 170,000 or so clones listed, roughly 94% were seen once. The receptor's source is a woman aged 40-49 years in good health. Material for sequencing was blood. The chain is built from TRBV6-5 and TRBJ2-1, with 10 bases identical to TRBD2. The CDR3 DNA sequence: TGTGCCAGCAGTTACTCGGGTGGGCTAGCGGGAGCCCCGTTCTTC. It specifies CASSYSGGLAGAPFF.